This T cell receptor (beta chain) derives from a study of somatic mutations in cytotoxic T cells in rheumatoid arthritis. Study in general: Patients gave 30 ml EDTA peripheral blood immediately after diagnosis, prior to starting treatment. General study points: Among patients with rheumatoid arthritis, but not healthy controls, CD8+ clonality increased with age. Measurement of CD8+ T-cell clonality revealed no significant difference between rheumatoid arthritis patients and age-matched healthy controls.

Positive magnetic bead selection was used to isolate CD4+ and CD8+ cells; purity was checked by flow cytometry. Repertoires were generated with immunoSEQ multiplex PCR, while TCRdb's copy carries only in-frame clones and drops some. The data contain about 18,000 clones, approximately 75% of them singletons. A word on this clone: Antigen: not known.

The ends were cut back, 1 base at V and 0 bases at J, with 13 bases in the middle. The germline CDR1 and CDR2 sequences are LGHNA and YSLEER. There are 16 residues in the CDR3. This clonotype was sampled from an adult with rheumatoid arthritis. This chain joins TRBV4-3 and TRBJ2-7, with D unresolved. The sample consisted of CD8+ T cells sorted from blood. CDR3 nucleotides: TGCGCCAGCAGCCAAGGGACGGGCCCTAGCTCCTACGAGCAGTACTTC. It codes for CASSQGTGPSSYEQYF.